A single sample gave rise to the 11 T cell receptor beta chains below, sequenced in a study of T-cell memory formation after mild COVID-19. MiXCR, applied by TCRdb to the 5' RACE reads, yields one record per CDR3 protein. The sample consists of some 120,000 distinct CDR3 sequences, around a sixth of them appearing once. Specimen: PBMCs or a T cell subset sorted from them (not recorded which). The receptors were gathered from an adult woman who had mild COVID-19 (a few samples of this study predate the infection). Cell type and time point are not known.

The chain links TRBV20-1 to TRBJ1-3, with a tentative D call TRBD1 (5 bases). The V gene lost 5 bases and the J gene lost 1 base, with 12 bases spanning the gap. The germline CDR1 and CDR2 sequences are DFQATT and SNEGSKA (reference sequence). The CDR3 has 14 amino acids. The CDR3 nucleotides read TGCAGTGCTTGGAGGGGCCAATCTGGAAACACCATATATTTT. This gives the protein CSAWRGQSGNTIYF.

Here the CDR3 reads CSARGPRGSSNEQFF. CDR3 bases: TGCAGTGCTAGAGGTCCCCGCGGGAGTTCCAATGAGCAGTTCTTC. This rearrangement joins TRBV20-1 to TRBJ2-1; 7 positions agree with TRBD2. V lost 1 base, J lost 6 bases, and 9 bases stayed unmatched. Germline assignment: CDR1 DFQATT and CDR2 SNEGSKA (reference sequence). The CDR3 loop spans 15 amino acids.

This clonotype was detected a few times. This chain's CDR3 is CASNPLGGQETQYF. CDR3 nucleotide sequence: TGTGCCAGCAACCCCCTAGGGGGGCAAGAGACCCAGTACTTC. V and J are TRBV6-5 and TRBJ2-5; D is possibly TRBD1 or TRBD2 (6 bases each). This CDR3 region has 14 residues. Germline assignment: CDR1 MNHEY and CDR2 SVGAGI. Trimming removed 7 bases from V and 2 bases from J, with 14 bases in between.

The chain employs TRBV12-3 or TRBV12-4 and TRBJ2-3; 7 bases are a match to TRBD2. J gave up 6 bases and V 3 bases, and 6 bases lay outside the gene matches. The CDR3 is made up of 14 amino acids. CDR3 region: CASSFRAGEDTQYF. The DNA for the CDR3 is TGTGCCAGCAGTTTTAGGGCGGGAGAGGATACGCAGTATTTT.

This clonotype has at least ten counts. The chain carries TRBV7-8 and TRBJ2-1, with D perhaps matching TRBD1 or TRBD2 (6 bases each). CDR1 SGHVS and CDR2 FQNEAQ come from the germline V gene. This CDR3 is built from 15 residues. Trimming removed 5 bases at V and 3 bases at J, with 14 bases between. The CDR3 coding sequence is TGTGCCAGCAGCCCGTTGGGGGGCGGCTACAATGAGCAGTTCTTC. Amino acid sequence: CASSPLGGGYNEQFF.

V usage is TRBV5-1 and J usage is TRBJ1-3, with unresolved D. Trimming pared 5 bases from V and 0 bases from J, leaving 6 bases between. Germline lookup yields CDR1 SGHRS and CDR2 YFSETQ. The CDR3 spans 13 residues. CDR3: CASRDGSGNTIYF. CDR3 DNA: TGCGCCAGCAGAGACGGCTCTGGAAACACCATATATTTT.

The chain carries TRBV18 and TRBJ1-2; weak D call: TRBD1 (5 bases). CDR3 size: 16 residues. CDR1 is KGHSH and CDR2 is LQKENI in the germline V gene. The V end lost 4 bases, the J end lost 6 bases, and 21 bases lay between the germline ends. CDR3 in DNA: TGTGCCAGCTCACTAAGAATTGATCCCGGGGCCAATGGCTACACCTTC. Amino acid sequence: CASSLRIDPGANGYTF.

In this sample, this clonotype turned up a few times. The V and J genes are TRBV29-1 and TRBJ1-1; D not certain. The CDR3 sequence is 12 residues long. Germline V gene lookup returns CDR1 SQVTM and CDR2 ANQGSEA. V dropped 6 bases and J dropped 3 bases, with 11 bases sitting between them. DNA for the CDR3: TGCAGCGTCGGTCGTGGGGACACTGAAGCTTTCTTT. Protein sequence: CSVGRGDTEAFF.

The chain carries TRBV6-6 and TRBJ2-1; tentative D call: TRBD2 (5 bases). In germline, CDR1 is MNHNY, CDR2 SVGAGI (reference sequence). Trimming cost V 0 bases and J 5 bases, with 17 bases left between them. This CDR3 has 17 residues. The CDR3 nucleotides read TGTGCCAGCAGTTACTCGAGGGCTCCACCACCGGACAATGAGCAGTTCTTC. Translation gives CASSYSRAPPPDNEQFF.

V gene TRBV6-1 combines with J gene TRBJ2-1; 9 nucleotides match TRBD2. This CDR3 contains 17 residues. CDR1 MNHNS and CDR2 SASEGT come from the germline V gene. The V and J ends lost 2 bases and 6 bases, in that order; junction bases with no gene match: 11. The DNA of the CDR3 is TGTGCCAGCAGTGAAATAGGGGTTAGCGGGAGAGGCAATGAGCAGTTCTTC. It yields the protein CASSEIGVSGRGNEQFF.

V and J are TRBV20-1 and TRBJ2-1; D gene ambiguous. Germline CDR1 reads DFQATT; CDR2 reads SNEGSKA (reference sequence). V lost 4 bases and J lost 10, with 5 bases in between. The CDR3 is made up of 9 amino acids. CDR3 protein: CSAKVEQFF. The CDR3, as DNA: TGCAGTGCTAAAGTGGAGCAGTTCTTC.